A selection of T cell receptor beta chains follows, all from one sample in a study of Graves' ophthalmopathy and Graves' hyperthyroidism. TCRdb called the multiplex PCR reads again in MiXCR, with one record for every CDR3 protein. Of about 740,000 distinct CDR3 sequences listed, roughly two fifths were seen once; the top ten hold about 40%. What was sequenced was peripheral blood. These receptors originate from an adult man with Graves' ophthalmopathy. Each CDR3 is given with its conserved first and last residue. The D gene is left open where the match is weak. The size of a clone is reported for some rows only, either as once, few or many, or as a class for expanded clones.

V gene: TRBV4-2
clone size: few
J gene: TRBJ2-2
D gene: .
CDR3 DNA: TGTGCCAGCAGCCAACAGAGGTCAGGGCTCACCGGGGAGCTGTTTTTT
CDR3 protein: CASSQQRSGLTGELFF

V gene: TRBV7-2
clone size: many
J gene: TRBJ2-7
D gene: .
CDR3 DNA: TGTGCCAGCAGCGGATACGGACTCAACGAGCAGTACTTC
CDR3 protein: CASSGYGLNEQYF

V gene: TRBV6-5
clone size: .
J gene: TRBJ1-5
D gene: TRBD1
CDR3 DNA: TGTGCCAGCAGTCAAATTACCGGGACAGGGGTTGACCAGCCCCAGCATTTT
CDR3 protein: CASSQITGTGVDQPQHF

V gene: TRBV14
clone size: .
J gene: TRBJ1-4
D gene: TRBD1
CDR3 DNA: TGTGCCAGCAGCCAACCGGGACAGGGGAACGAAAAACTGTTTTTT
CDR3 protein: CASSQPGQGNEKLFF

V gene: TRBV7-9
clone size: .
J gene: TRBJ2-2
D gene: TRBD1
CDR3 DNA: TGTGCAATATCCGGGACAGGGAGTACCGGGGAGCTGTTTTTT
CDR3 protein: CAISGTGSTGELFF

V gene: TRBV27
clone size: few
J gene: TRBJ2-7
D gene: .
CDR3 DNA: TGTGCCAGCAATGGAGGGCCGGCGTACGAGCAGTACTTC
CDR3 protein: CASNGGPAYEQYF

V gene: TRBV29-1
clone size: .
J gene: TRBJ1-2
D gene: .
CDR3 DNA: TGCAGCGTTGGTGGGGCGGTCGGCTACACCTTC
CDR3 protein: CSVGGAVGYTF

V gene: TRBV7-9
clone size: once
J gene: TRBJ2-2
D gene: .
CDR3 DNA: TGTGCCAGCAGCTTAGAATTGGAAGGGGAGCTGTTTTTT
CDR3 protein: CASSLELEGELFF

V gene: TRBV14
clone size: few
J gene: TRBJ1-4
D gene: TRBD1
CDR3 DNA: TGTGCCAGCAGCCGGACAGGGGGCGTCATCGAAAAACTGTTTTTT
CDR3 protein: CASSRTGGVIEKLFF

V gene: TRBV10-3
clone size: .
J gene: TRBJ1-2
D gene: .
CDR3 DNA: TGTGCCCAGGGCCTGGGGGGCTACACCTTC
CDR3 protein: CAQGLGGYTF

V gene: TRBV9
clone size: .
J gene: TRBJ1-6
D gene: .
CDR3 DNA: TGTGCCAGCAGCCCCGGGGTAGGGGTGGGAAATTCACCCCTCCACTTT
CDR3 protein: CASSPGVGVGNSPLHF

V gene: TRBV7-2
clone size: .
J gene: TRBJ1-5
D gene: .
CDR3 DNA: TGTGCCAGCAGCTTAGCGCCTGGGAAGGGGAGCAATCAGCCCCAGCATTTT
CDR3 protein: CASSLAPGKGSNQPQHF

V gene: TRBV20-1
clone size: .
J gene: TRBJ2-7
D gene: TRBD1
CDR3 DNA: TGCACTGCTAGGGCCACAGGGGGCTATTTCGAGCAGTACTTC
CDR3 protein: CTARATGGYFEQYF

V gene: TRBV4-2
clone size: once
J gene: TRBJ1-5
D gene: TRBD1
CDR3 DNA: TGTGCCAGCAGCCAAGGGATGGGACAGGCCCATCAGCCCCAGCATTTT
CDR3 protein: CASSQGMGQAHQPQHF

V gene: TRBV10-3
clone size: .
J gene: TRBJ1-5
D gene: .
CDR3 DNA: TGTGCCAGCAGTGAATTTGTAGGTCAGCCCCAGCATTTT
CDR3 protein: CASSEFVGQPQHF

V gene: TRBV4-1
clone size: few
J gene: TRBJ1-5
D gene: TRBD1
CDR3 DNA: TGCGCCAGCAGCCTCCTATCAGGGACAGGGGCCCTTCAGCCCCAGCATTTT
CDR3 protein: CASSLLSGTGALQPQHF